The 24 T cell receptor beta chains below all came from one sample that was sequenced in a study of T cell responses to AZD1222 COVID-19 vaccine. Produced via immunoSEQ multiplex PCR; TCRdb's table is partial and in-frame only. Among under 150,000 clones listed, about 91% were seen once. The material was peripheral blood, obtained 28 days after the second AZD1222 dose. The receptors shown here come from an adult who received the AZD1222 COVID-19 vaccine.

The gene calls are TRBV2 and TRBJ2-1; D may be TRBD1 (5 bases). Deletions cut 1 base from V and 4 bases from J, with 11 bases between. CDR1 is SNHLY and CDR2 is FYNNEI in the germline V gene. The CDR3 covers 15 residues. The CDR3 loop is CASSEGPGPYNEQFF. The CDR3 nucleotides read TGTGCCAGCAGTGAAGGTCCAGGGCCGTACAATGAGCAGTTCTTC.

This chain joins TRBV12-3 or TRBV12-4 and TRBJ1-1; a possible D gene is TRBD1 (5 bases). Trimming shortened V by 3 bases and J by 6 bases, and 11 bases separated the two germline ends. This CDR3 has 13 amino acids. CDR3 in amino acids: CASSFGSRAEAFF. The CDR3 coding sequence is TGTGCCAGCAGTTTCGGGTCCAGGGCTGAAGCTTTCTTT.

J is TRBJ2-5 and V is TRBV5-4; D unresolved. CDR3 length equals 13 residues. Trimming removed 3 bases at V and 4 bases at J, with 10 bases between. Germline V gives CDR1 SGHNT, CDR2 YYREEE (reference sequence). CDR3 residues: CASSSVAVETQYF. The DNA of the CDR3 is TGTGCCAGCAGCTCGGTGGCGGTAGAGACCCAGTACTTC.

The CDR3 spells CASSLAPSTVNSPLHF. In DNA form, the CDR3 reads TGTGCCAGCAGTTTAGCCCCCTCGACAGTAAATTCACCCCTCCACTTT. This chain uses TRBV28 with TRBJ1-6, with D perhaps matching TRBD1 (5 bases). CDR1 and CDR2 from the germline V gene are MDHEN and SYDVKM. V was pared by 2 bases and J by 7 bases, with 15 bases between. The CDR3 spans 16 residues.

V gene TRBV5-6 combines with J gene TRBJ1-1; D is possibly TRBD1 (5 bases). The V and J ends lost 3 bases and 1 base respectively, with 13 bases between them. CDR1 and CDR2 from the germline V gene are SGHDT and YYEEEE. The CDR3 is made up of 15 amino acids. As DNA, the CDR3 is TGTGCCAGCAGCTCCTCCGAGACAGCGAACACTGAAGCTTTCTTT. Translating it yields CASSSSETANTEAFF.

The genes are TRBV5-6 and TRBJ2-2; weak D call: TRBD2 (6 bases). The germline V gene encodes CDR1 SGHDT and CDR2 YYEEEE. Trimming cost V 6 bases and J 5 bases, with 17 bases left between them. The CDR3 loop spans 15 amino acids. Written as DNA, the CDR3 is TGTGCCAGCAACCGGGGCGGGGCCGAAACCGGGGAGCTGTTTTTT. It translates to CASNRGGAETGELFF.

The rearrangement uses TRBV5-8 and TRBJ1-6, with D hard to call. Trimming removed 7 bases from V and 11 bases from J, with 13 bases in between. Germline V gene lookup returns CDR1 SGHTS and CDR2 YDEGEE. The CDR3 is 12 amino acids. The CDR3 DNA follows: TGTGCCAGCCCATCGGAGGTAACACCCCTCCACTTT. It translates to CASPSEVTPLHF.

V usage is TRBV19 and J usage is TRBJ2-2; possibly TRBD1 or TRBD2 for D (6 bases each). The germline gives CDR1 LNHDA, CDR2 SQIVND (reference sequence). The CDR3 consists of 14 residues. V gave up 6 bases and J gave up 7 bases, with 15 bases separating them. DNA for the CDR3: TGTGCCAGTAGAGGGGGACTTTCCAGCGGGGAGCTGTTTTTT. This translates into CASRGGLSSGELFF.

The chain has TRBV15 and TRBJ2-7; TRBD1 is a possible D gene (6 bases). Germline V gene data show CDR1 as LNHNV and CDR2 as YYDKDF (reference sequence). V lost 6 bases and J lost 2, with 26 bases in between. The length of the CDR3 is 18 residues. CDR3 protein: CATRPSLSLGAKPYEQYF. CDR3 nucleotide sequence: TGTGCCACCAGGCCTAGTTTATCGTTGGGGGCGAAACCCTACGAGCAGTACTTC.

For the CDR3, the DNA is TGTGCCAGCGGGGGGGGCTACGAGCAGTACTTC. Translated, it gives CASGGGYEQYF. This sequence joins TRBV6-5 and TRBJ2-7; 7 nucleotides line up with TRBD2. Germline V gene sequence: CDR1 MNHEY, CDR2 SVGAGI. The J segment lost 3 bases and the V segment lost 8 bases, leaving 1 base of the junction unmatched. This CDR3 is built from 11 residues.

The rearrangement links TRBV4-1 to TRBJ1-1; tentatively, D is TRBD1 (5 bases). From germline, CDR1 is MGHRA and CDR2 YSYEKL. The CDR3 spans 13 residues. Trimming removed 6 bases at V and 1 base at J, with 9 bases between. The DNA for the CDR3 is TGCGCCAGCAGTCGGGGACCGAACACTGAAGCTTTCTTT. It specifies CASSRGPNTEAFF.

The CDR3: CASSLDNNRAGTDTQYF. CDR3 nucleotides: TGTGCCAGCAGCTTAGACAATAACAGGGCCGGCACAGATACGCAGTATTTT. The V gene is TRBV11-2, the J gene TRBJ2-3, with D maybe TRBD1 (6 bases). This CDR3 spans 17 amino acids. V lost 0 bases and J lost 1, with 14 bases in between. Germline-derived CDR1 and CDR2 are SGHAT and FQNNGV. Looking up the rest from reference TRBV11-2 and TRBJ2-3 gives the full variable domain: EAGVAQSPRYKIIEKRQSVAFWCNPISGHATLYWYQQILGQGPKLLIQFQNNGVVDDSQLPKDRFSAERLKGVDSTLKIQPAKLEDSAVYLCASSLDNNRAGTDTQYFGPGTRLTVL.

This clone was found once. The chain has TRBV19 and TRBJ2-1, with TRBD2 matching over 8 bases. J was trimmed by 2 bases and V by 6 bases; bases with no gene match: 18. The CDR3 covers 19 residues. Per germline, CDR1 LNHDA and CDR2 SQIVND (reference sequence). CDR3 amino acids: CASSTTGVAGGGPYNEQFF. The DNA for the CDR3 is TGTGCCAGTAGCACCACGGGAGTGGCGGGGGGAGGTCCCTACAATGAGCAGTTCTTC.

CDR3 loop: CASSPLPDGEQFF. CDR3 coding DNA: TGTGCCAGCTCACCATTGCCTGACGGTGAGCAGTTCTTC. The chain carries TRBV18 and TRBJ2-1; D is undetermined. Germline CDR1 KGHSH, CDR2 LQKENI. The CDR3 consists of 13 residues. V lost 2 bases and J lost 9, with 11 bases in between.

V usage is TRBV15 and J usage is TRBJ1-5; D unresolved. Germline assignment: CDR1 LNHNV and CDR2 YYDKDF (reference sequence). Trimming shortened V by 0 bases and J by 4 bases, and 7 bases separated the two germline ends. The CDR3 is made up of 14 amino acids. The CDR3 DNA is TGTGCCACCAGCAGAGAACAGCTTAATCAGCCCCAGCATTTT. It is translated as CATSREQLNQPQHF.

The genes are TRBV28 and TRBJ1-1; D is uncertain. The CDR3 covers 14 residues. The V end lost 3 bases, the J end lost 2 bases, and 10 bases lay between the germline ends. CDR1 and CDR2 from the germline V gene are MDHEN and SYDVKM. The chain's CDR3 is CASSLPGKNTEAFF. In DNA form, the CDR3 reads TGTGCCAGCAGTTTGCCGGGGAAAAACACTGAAGCTTTCTTT. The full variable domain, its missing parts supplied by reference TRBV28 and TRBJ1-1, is DVKVTQSSRYLVKRTGEKVFLECVQDMDHENMFWYRQDPGLGLRLIYFSYDVKMKEKGDIPEGYSVSREKKERFSLILESASTNQTSMYLCASSLPGKNTEAFFGQGTRLTVV.

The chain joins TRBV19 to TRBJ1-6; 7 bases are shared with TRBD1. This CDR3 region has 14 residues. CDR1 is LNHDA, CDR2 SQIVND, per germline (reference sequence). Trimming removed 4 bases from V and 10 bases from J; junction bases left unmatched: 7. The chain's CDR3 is CASSTEPGGSPLHF. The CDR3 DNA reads TGTGCCAGTAGTACCGAGCCAGGGGGATCACCCCTCCACTTT.

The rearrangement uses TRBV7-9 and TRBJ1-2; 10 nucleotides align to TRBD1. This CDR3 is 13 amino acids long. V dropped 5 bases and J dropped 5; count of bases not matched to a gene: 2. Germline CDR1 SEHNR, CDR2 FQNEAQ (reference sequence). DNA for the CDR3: TGTGCCAGCAGCCCGGGACAGGGGTATGGCTACACCTTC. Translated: CASSPGQGYGYTF.

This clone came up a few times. The CDR3 loop is CASSQRDSLFYEQYF. In DNA form, the CDR3 reads TGTGCCAGCAGCCAACGGGACAGCTTGTTCTACGAGCAGTACTTC. The chain joins TRBV3-1 (or the pseudogene TRBV3-2) to TRBJ2-7; 7 bases line up with TRBD1. CDR3 length equals 15 residues. V gave up 2 bases and J gave up 3 bases; unmatched junction bases: 7. Per the germline V gene, CDR1 is LGHDT and CDR2 is YNNKEL (reference sequence).

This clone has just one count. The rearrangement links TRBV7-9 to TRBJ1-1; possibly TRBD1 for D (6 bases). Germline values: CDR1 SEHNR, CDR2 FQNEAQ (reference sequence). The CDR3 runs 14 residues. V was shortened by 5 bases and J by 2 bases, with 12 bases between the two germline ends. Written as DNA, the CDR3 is TGTGCCAGCAGCCTCGGACAGTCTAACACTGAAGCTTTCTTT. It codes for CASSLGQSNTEAFF.

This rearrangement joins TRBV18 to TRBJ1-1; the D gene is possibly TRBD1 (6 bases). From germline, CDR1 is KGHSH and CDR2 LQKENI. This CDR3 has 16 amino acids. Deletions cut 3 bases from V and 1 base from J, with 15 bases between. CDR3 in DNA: TGTGCCAGCTCACCTCTTTCGGGACAACAGAACACTGAAGCTTTCTTT. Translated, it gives CASSPLSGQQNTEAFF.

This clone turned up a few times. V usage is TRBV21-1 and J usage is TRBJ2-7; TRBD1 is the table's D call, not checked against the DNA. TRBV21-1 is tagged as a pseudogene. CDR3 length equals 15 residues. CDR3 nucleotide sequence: TGTGCCAGCGGTAACCCTTGGACAGACACTTACGAGCAGTACTTC. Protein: CASGNPWTDTYEQYF.

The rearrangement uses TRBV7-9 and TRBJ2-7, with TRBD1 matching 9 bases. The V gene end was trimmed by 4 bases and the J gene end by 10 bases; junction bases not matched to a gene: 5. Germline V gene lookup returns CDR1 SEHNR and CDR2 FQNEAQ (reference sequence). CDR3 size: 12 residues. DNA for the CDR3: TGTGCCAGCAGCTCGGGACAGGGAGAACAGTACTTC. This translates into CASSSGQGEQYF. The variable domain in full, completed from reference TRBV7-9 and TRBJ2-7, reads DTGVSQNPRHKITKRGQNVTFRCDPISEHNRLYWYRQTLGQGPEFLTYFQNEAQLEKSRLLSDRFSAERPKGSFSTLEIQRTEQGDSAMYLCASSSGQGEQYFGPGTRLTVT.

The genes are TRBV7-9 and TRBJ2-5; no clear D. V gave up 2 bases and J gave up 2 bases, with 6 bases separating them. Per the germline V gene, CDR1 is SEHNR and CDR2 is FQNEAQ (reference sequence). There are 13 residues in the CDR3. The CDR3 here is CASSLQAQETQYF. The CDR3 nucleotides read TGTGCCAGCAGCTTACAGGCTCAAGAGACCCAGTACTTC. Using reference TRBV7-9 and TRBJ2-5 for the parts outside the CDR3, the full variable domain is DTGVSQNPRHKITKRGQNVTFRCDPISEHNRLYWYRQTLGQGPEFLTYFQNEAQLEKSRLLSDRFSAERPKGSFSTLEIQRTEQGDSAMYLCASSLQAQETQYFGPGTRLLVL.